The rows below give T cell receptor beta chains drawn from one sample of a study of T-cell reconstitution after alpha-beta-depleted transplantation in children. TCRdb used MiXCR to reprocess the PCR reads, holding one entry per CDR3 protein. Of about 400,000 distinct CDR3 sequences detected, about 16% appear once; the ten largest clones hold just under 30%. The sequencing used PBMCs, mostly from graft donor cells, collected 360 days after TCRalphabeta/CD19-depleted stem cell transplant. These receptors were taken from a boy under three years old who had a stem cell transplant for Wiskott-Aldrich syndrome, so the T cells may come from the graft donor. The CDR3 runs from the conserved cysteine through the conserved F or W. Each record gives: CDR3 protein, V gene, CDR3 length.

CDR3 protein: CASRLHRPGRGTGDTQYF
V gene: TRBV11-2
CDR3 length: 18

CDR3 protein: CASSYRAGRSYNEQFF
V gene: TRBV6-5
CDR3 length: 16

CDR3 protein: CSARLAGARGNEQFF
V gene: TRBV20-1
CDR3 length: 15

CDR3 protein: CASSLSPGTSGNNEQFF
V gene: TRBV3-1
CDR3 length: 17

CDR3 protein: CASALGTVNEKLFF
V gene: TRBV27
CDR3 length: 14

CDR3 protein: CASSPTVRQGLKNIQYF
V gene: TRBV7-9
CDR3 length: 17

CDR3 protein: CASSGVLAGPYNEQFF
V gene: TRBV2
CDR3 length: 16

CDR3 protein: CASSYSYSNEAFF
V gene: TRBV6-2/TRBV6-3
CDR3 length: 13

CDR3 protein: CASSLVGLAETQYF
V gene: TRBV5-1
CDR3 length: 14

CDR3 protein: CSATEGAYEQYF
V gene: TRBV20-1
CDR3 length: 12

CDR3 protein: CASSPGLPSSYNEQFF
V gene: TRBV5-1
CDR3 length: 16

CDR3 protein: CASSLNSGGADTQYF
V gene: TRBV7-2
CDR3 length: 15

CDR3 protein: CASSPRLAEVTGELFF
V gene: TRBV7-9
CDR3 length: 16

CDR3 protein: CSVVAGGTTDTQYF
V gene: TRBV29-1
CDR3 length: 14

CDR3 protein: CASSSGRKYNEQFF
V gene: TRBV12-3/TRBV12-4
CDR3 length: 14

CDR3 protein: CASSSYRGMSNTQYF
V gene: TRBV11-2
CDR3 length: 15

CDR3 protein: CASSLDLGPYNEQFF
V gene: TRBV7-6
CDR3 length: 15

CDR3 protein: CASSLVGRADLSYEQYF
V gene: TRBV7-2
CDR3 length: 17

CDR3 protein: CASSLMDSTDTQYF
V gene: TRBV5-1
CDR3 length: 14

CDR3 protein: CASSSQDLSTDTQYF
V gene: TRBV6-2/TRBV6-3
CDR3 length: 15

CDR3 protein: CASSFGRGANVLTF
V gene: TRBV5-1
CDR3 length: 14

CDR3 protein: CASSAPSGTTFNTGELFF
V gene: TRBV5-1
CDR3 length: 18

CDR3 protein: CASSWDRGQEQYF
V gene: TRBV5-1
CDR3 length: 13

CDR3 protein: CASRPAIGQADTQYF
V gene: TRBV7-2
CDR3 length: 15

CDR3 protein: CASRGGQGVSQKGTDTQYF
V gene: TRBV25-1
CDR3 length: 19

CDR3 protein: CASSFIAGDQETQYF
V gene: TRBV5-1
CDR3 length: 15